A selection of T cell receptor beta chains follows, all from one sample in a study of cytotoxic CD8 clonotypes in ibrutinib-treated CLL. The data were produced by immunoSEQ multiplex PCR, yet TCRdb's version contains in-frame clones alone and is incomplete. Of about 68,000 clones listed, roughly 72% were seen once; the top ten hold approximately 5.2%. The sequenced sample was PBMCs, obtained after 12 months of ibrutinib treatment. The receptor set was obtained from a human donor with chronic lymphocytic leukemia. Both conserved end residues are part of each CDR3. D genes are given only for firm matches. Clone size is stated in some rows and not others, as once, few, many or a class when expanded.

d_call	clone_size	j_call	v_call	cdr3_nt	cdr3_aa
.	few	TRBJ2-5	TRBV6-1	TGTGCCAGCAGTGTCCAAGAGACCCAGTACTTC	CASSVQETQYF
.	.	TRBJ2-3	TRBV21-1	TGTGCCATCAGGACAGGGTGGAACGATACGCAGTATTTT	CAIRTGWNDTQYF
.	.	TRBJ1-2	TRBV6-1	TGTGCCAGCAGTCTCCAGGGTAACTATGGCTACACCTTC	CASSLQGNYGYTF
.	.	TRBJ2-2	TRBV6-5	TGTGCCAGCAGCTCGGGGCGGATCAACACCGGGGAGCTGTTTTTT	CASSSGRINTGELFF
TRBD2	once	TRBJ2-3	TRBV5-4	TGTGCCAGCAGCTTGTATGCGGGGGGTACAGATACGCAGTATTTT	CASSLYAGGTDTQYF
.	few	TRBJ2-2	TRBV10-3	TGTGCCATCAGTGAGATGTGGACCGGGGAGCTGTTTTTT	CAISEMWTGELFF
.	once	TRBJ2-2	TRBV5-1	TGCGCCAGCAGCTTGATTGCGGGGCCCACGAACACCGGGGAGCTGTTTTTT	CASSLIAGPTNTGELFF
.	.	TRBJ1-2	TRBV28	TGTGCCAGCAGCTCTCCCCAACCAGGGAGGGGTGGCTACACCTTC	CASSSPQPGRGGYTF
TRBD2	once	TRBJ2-1	TRBV4-1	TGCGCCAGCAGTCGACTAGCGGGGGGCAGGGGCGACAATGAGCAGTTCTTC	CASSRLAGGRGDNEQFF
.	few	TRBJ1-6	TRBV11-2	TGTGCCAGCAGCTTGAGCCCGGGGGCAATAGGTTCACCCCTCCACTTT	CASSLSPGAIGSPLHF
.	.	TRBJ2-3	TRBV29-1	TGCAGCGTTGAAGGGGGTGGGACCCGCACAGATACGCAGTATTTT	CSVEGGGTRTDTQYF
.	.	TRBJ1-3	TRBV11-3	TGTGCCAGCAGCTCCACTTCCTCCGGAAACACCATATATTTT	CASSSTSSGNTIYF
TRBD2	.	TRBJ2-7	TRBV11-2	TGTGCCAGCAGGTTACTTAGCGGGGTTACCTACGAGCAGTACTTC	CASRLLSGVTYEQYF
.	.	TRBJ1-6	TRBV5-4	TGTGCCAGCAGCCCGAATAGGGTTGGAAGTTCACCCCTCCACTTT	CASSPNRVGSSPLHF
TRBD1	.	TRBJ2-1	TRBV9	TGTGCCAGCAGCGTGTTGGGGACAGGGTATCTCCATGAGCAGTTCTTC	CASSVLGTGYLHEQFF
.	once	TRBJ2-5	TRBV7-7	TGTGCCAGCAGCTTGAGGCGGGGCTTCCAAGAGACCCAGTACTTC	CASSLRRGFQETQYF
.	once	TRBJ2-7	TRBV5-5	TGTGCCAGCAGCCAGAGTTGGGACGGCTACGAGCAGTACTTC	CASSQSWDGYEQYF
.	once	TRBJ2-3	TRBV11-2	TGTGCCAGCAGCCTAATCTCCCGCAGGTACACAGATACGCAGTATTTT	CASSLISRRYTDTQYF